Presented here are 20 T cell receptor beta chains from one specimen sequenced in a study of cytomegalovirus exposure and HLA in healthy donors. The PCR made use of 60 Vbeta and 13 Jbeta primers. TCRdb's copy holds only in-frame clones and misses some; the assay was immunoSEQ multiplex PCR. The data hold over 200,000 clones, with around 80% observed a single time. Sequenced material: PBMCs. These receptors came from a male donor in good health and CMV-seronegative.

Of note for this clone: Additional DNA sequences in this sample encode the identical CDR3. The gene calls are TRBV11-2 and TRBJ2-1; D not certain. Germline CDR1 SGHAT, CDR2 FQNNGV. V dropped 1 base and J dropped 6 bases, with 4 bases sitting between them. The CDR3 loop spans 12 amino acids. The CDR3 loop is CASSLGANEQFF. DNA for the CDR3: TGTGCCAGCAGCTTAGGGGCCAATGAGCAGTTCTTC. Full variable domain (missing parts from reference TRBV11-2 and TRBJ2-1): EAGVAQSPRYKIIEKRQSVAFWCNPISGHATLYWYQQILGQGPKLLIQFQNNGVVDDSQLPKDRFSAERLKGVDSTLKIQPAKLEDSAVYLCASSLGANEQFFGPGTRLTVL.

This clone was seen only a few times. The gene calls are TRBV6-6 and TRBJ2-3; no clear D gene. Trimming cost V 6 bases and J 1 base, with 11 bases left between them. This CDR3 is 14 amino acids long. Per germline, CDR1 MNHNY and CDR2 SVGAGI (reference sequence). CDR3 DNA sequence: TGTGCCAGCAGCCTACTACCGCGCACAGATACGCAGTATTTT. Protein sequence: CASSLLPRTDTQYF.

This chain joins TRBV28 and TRBJ2-6, with 9 bases fitting TRBD2. Looked up from germline, CDR1 is MDHEN and CDR2 is SYDVKM. This CDR3 comprises 18 residues. V lost 3 bases to trimming and J lost 0 bases; unmatched junction nucleotides: 6. The CDR3 spells CASSLTSGLYSGANVLTF. For the CDR3, the DNA is TGTGCCAGCAGTTTGACTAGCGGTCTATACTCTGGGGCCAACGTCCTGACTTTC.

The chain uses TRBV4-2 and TRBJ2-5, with 9 bases that match TRBD1. CDR3 length: 16 residues. CDR1 LGHNA and CDR2 YNFKEQ come from the germline V gene. The junction had 8 bases not matched to a gene; V was cut back by 0 bases and J by 6 bases. As DNA, the CDR3 is TGTGCCAGCAGCCAAGATCCGGGACAGGGTGGTCAGACCCAGTACTTC. As protein: CASSQDPGQGGQTQYF.

The V and J genes are TRBV6-5 and TRBJ1-3, with D possibly TRBD1 on 6 matching bases. The CDR3 covers 14 residues. Trimming cost V 7 bases and J 4 bases, with 14 bases left between them. CDR1 and CDR2 from the germline V gene are MNHEY and SVGAGI. The CDR3 spells CASTPVGAGNTIYF. The CDR3 DNA is TGTGCCAGCACCCCTGTGGGGGCCGGAAACACCATATATTTT.

Only a few counts were recorded for this clone. The chain recombines TRBV10-1 with TRBJ2-7; 10 bases line up with TRBD2. V lost 3 bases and J lost 3; bases outside the gene matches: 5. This CDR3 spans 15 amino acids. Per the germline V gene, CDR1 is WNHNN and CDR2 is SYGVQD (reference sequence). CDR3 residues: CASSDVAGGRYEQYF. In DNA form, the CDR3 reads TGCGCCAGCAGTGATGTAGCGGGAGGACGCTACGAGCAGTACTTC.

The V call is TRBV14, the J call TRBJ2-1, with 12 positions matching TRBD2. The ends lost 5 bases at V and 10 bases at J; junction bases unmatched: 9. The germline V gene has CDR1 SGHDN and CDR2 FVKESK. The CDR3 is made up of 15 amino acids. Here the CDR3 reads CASSERLAGVREQFF. The CDR3 DNA sequence: TGTGCCAGCAGCGAACGACTAGCGGGAGTAAGGGAGCAGTTCTTC.

Here the CDR3 reads CATSAEDRAEQYF. DNA of the CDR3: TGTGCCACCAGCGCGGAAGACAGGGCCGAGCAGTACTTC. V gene TRBV15 combines with J gene TRBJ2-7; TRBD1 agrees at 7 bases. Germline CDR1 reads LNHNV; CDR2 reads YYDKDF (reference sequence). This CDR3 contains 13 residues. With 5 bases clipped from V and 6 bases from J, the junction kept 7 bases outside the gene matches.

The chain carries TRBV5-4 and TRBJ2-1, with a weak D call TRBD2 (5 bases). Per the germline V gene, CDR1 is SGHNT and CDR2 is YYREEE (reference sequence). V gave up 0 bases and J gave up 5 bases, with 6 bases separating them. The CDR3 totals 13 residues. CDR3 sequence reads: CASSLGLNNEQFF. CDR3 nucleotide sequence: TGTGCCAGCAGCTTGGGACTAAACAATGAGCAGTTCTTC.

This clone was found once. Other DNA variants within this sample encode the same CDR3. The chain links TRBV27 to TRBJ1-2; 11 bases map to TRBD1. The ends lost 6 bases at V and 8 bases at J; junction bases unmatched: 8. This CDR3 is built from 14 residues. CDR1 MNHEY and CDR2 SMNVEV come from the germline V gene (reference sequence). The CDR3, as DNA: TGTGCCAGCAGAGGGACAGGGGGGCGGGGGGGCTACACCTTC. Translating gives CASRGTGGRGGYTF.

The chain combines TRBV7-2 with TRBJ2-7; 9 bases match TRBD2. CDR3 length: 16 amino acids. The germline V gene encodes CDR1 SGHTA and CDR2 FQGNSA. V lost 1 base and J lost 3; bases outside the gene matches: 7. The CDR3 region has the DNA TGTGCCAGCAGCTTAGTGGGACTAGCCCCAATCTACGAGCAGTACTTC. This codes for CASSLVGLAPIYEQYF.

This chain links TRBV13 with TRBJ2-6; 11 bases fit TRBD2. The CDR3 has 18 amino acids. After removal of 4 bases from V and 4 bases from J, the junction contained 9 bases not matched to a gene. Germline assignment: CDR1 PRHDT and CDR2 FYEKMQ (reference sequence). CDR3 bases: TGTGCCAGCAGCTCGTTCGGGACTAGCGGATCCGGGGCCAACGTCCTGACTTTC. Residues: CASSSFGTSGSGANVLTF.

V gene TRBV10-2 combines with J gene TRBJ2-1, with D maybe TRBD2 (5 bases). Trimming shortened V by 2 bases and J by 8 bases, and 13 bases separated the two germline ends. The CDR3 totals 14 residues. CDR1 is WSHSY, CDR2 SAAADI, per germline. The CDR3 nucleotides are TGCGCCAGCAGTGAGCCACCGAGGGTGGATGAGCAGTTCTTC. It is translated as CASSEPPRVDEQFF.

The chain couples TRBV6-5 to TRBJ1-6; a weak D match, TRBD1 (6 bases). V gave up 7 bases and J gave up 9 bases, with 16 bases separating them. This CDR3 has 14 amino acids. Germline values: CDR1 MNHEY, CDR2 SVGAGI. The CDR3 sequence is CASTRGGESSPLHF. DNA of the CDR3: TGTGCCAGCACCCGAGGGGGGGAAAGTTCACCCCTCCACTTT.

The chain couples TRBV27 to TRBJ1-1; 9 nucleotides align to TRBD1. Germline trimming cut 2 bases from V and 1 base from J; bases unmatched to any gene: 11. Germline CDR1 reads MNHEY; CDR2 reads SMNVEV (reference sequence). This CDR3 has 18 residues. CDR3 loop: CASSLLTGTGMANTEAFF. CDR3 bases: TGTGCCAGCAGTTTACTCACCGGGACAGGGATGGCGAACACTGAAGCTTTCTTT.

The CDR3: CASSQGQGFGKNIQYF. The CDR3 nucleotides read TGTGCCAGCAGCCAAGGACAGGGTTTCGGCAAAAACATTCAGTACTTC. The chain uses TRBV14 and TRBJ2-4, with 7 bases identical to TRBD1. Looked up from germline, CDR1 is SGHDN and CDR2 is FVKESK. The junction had 6 bases not matched to a gene; V was cut back by 1 base and J by 3 bases. The CDR3 is 16 amino acids.

The chain combines TRBV5-4 with TRBJ2-5; 8 bases line up with TRBD2. The better agreement between TRBJ2-7 and the DNA end casts doubt on the J call. CDR1 is SGHNT and CDR2 is YYREEE in the germline V gene (reference sequence). The CDR3 has 15 amino acids. The CDR3 sequence: CASSPSGGLRYEQYF. The CDR3 bases are TGTGCCAGCAGCCCTTCGGGGGGGCTGAGGTACGAGCAGTACTTC.

The gene calls are TRBV5-1 and TRBJ2-5; 7 nucleotides match TRBD2. The DNA matches TRBJ2-7 better at its end, which makes the J call doubtful. This CDR3 region has 15 residues. Germline CDR1 reads SGHRS; CDR2 reads YFSETQ. In nucleotides, the CDR3 is TGCGCCAGCAGCCCCGGATGGGGGGGTTCCTACGAGCAGTACTTC. Encoded protein: CASSPGWGGSYEQYF.

This chain connects TRBV5-1 to TRBJ1-1; TRBD1 might be the D (6 bases). The germline CDR1 and CDR2 sequences are SGHRS and YFSETQ. This CDR3 spans 15 amino acids. The V end was cut by 0 bases, the J end by 5 bases, with 14 bases between. CDR3 amino acids: CASSLGDRRGTEAFF. CDR3 sequence (DNA): TGCGCCAGCAGCTTGGGTGACAGGAGAGGGACTGAAGCTTTCTTT.

The V and J genes are TRBV5-1 and TRBJ1-6, with TRBD1 as a possible D gene (5 bases). With 6 bases removed from V and 11 bases from J, the gap between germline ends came to 15 bases. The germline gives CDR1 SGHRS, CDR2 YFSETQ. This CDR3 comprises 13 residues. The CDR3 is CASTFQGTPPLHF. CDR3 nucleotide sequence: TGCGCCAGCACGTTCCAGGGAACGCCACCCCTCCACTTT.